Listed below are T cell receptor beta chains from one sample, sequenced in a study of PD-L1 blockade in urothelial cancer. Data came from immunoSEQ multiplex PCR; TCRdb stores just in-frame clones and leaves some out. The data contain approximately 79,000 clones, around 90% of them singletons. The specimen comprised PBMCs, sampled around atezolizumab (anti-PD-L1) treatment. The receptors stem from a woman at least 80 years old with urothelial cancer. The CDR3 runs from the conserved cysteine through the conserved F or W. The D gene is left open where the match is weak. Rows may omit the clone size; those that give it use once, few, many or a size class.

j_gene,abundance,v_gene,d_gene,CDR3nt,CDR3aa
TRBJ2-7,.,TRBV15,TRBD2,TGTGCCACCAGCAGGGAACTAGCGGGAGATCCCGAGCAGTACTTC,CATSRELAGDPEQYF
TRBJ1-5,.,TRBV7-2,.,TGTGCCAGCAGCCCCTACAGAGATAGCAATCAGCCCCAGCATTTT,CASSPYRDSNQPQHF
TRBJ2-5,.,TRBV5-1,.,TGCGCCAGCAGTTCCAACCCACAGAACCAAGAGACCCAGTACTTC,CASSSNPQNQETQYF
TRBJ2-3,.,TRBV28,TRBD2,TGTGCCAGCAGCCGGACTAGCGGAAGCACAGATACGCAGTATTTT,CASSRTSGSTDTQYF
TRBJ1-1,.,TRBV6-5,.,TGTGCCAGCATCAAGGGGGTGAACACTGAAGCTTTCTTT,CASIKGVNTEAFF
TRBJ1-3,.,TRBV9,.,TGTGCCAGCAGCGAGACTACGGCAGGCTCTGGAAACACCATATATTTT,CASSETTAGSGNTIYF
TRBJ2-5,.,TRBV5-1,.,TGCGCCAGCAGCTTGCCTAGCGAAGAGACCCAGTACTTC,CASSLPSEETQYF
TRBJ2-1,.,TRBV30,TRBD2,TGTGCCTGGACCCGGGGACTAGCGGGGACCAATGAGCAGTTCTTC,CAWTRGLAGTNEQFF
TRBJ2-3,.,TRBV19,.,TGTGCCAGTAGTATCGGCACAGATACGCAGTATTTT,CASSIGTDTQYF
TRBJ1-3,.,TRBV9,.,TGTGCCAGCAGCCCCGGACAGATTGGAAACACCATATATTTT,CASSPGQIGNTIYF
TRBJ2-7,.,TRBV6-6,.,TGTGCCAGCACCCCACTGGGGGCTCTCTCCTACGAGCAGTACTTC,CASTPLGALSYEQYF
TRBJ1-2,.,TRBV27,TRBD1,TGTGCCAGCAGTCGAGGGACAGGGAAATCCTATGGCTACACCTTC,CASSRGTGKSYGYTF
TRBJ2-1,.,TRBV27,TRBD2,TGTGCCAGCAGCCGGCTGGGACTAGCGGGAGGGCCGGGGCTTGTAGGTGAGCAGTTCTTC,CASSRLGLAGGPGLVGEQFF
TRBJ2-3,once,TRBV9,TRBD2,TGTGCCAGCAGCGTAAGCGGGAGTGGCACAGATACGCAGTATTTT,CASSVSGSGTDTQYF
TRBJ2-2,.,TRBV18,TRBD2,TGTGCCAGCTCACCGTTAAAAGCGGGAGAAACCGGGGAGCTGTTTTTT,CASSPLKAGETGELFF
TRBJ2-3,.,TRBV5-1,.,TGCGCCAACTCCCTCACGGGACTCACCACAGATACGCAGTATTTT,CANSLTGLTTDTQYF
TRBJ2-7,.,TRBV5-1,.,TGCGCCAGCAGCTTGGTGGGGCGGCCCTCCTACGAGCAGTACTTC,CASSLVGRPSYEQYF
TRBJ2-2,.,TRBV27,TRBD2,TGTGCCAGCAGCCCAAGTACTAGCGTCGGGGAGCTGTTTTTT,CASSPSTSVGELFF
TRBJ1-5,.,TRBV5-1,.,TGCGCCAGCAGCTTGGCGGGGGGCTTAAATCAGCCCCAGCATTTT,CASSLAGGLNQPQHF
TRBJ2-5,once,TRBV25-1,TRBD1,TGTGCGGGACAGGGGGTGTTAGGGACCCAGTACTTC,CAGQGVLGTQYF
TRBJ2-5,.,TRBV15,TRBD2,TGTGCCACCAGCAGAGATAAGACTAGCGGGAGGGCCGGGGAGACCCAGTACTTC,CATSRDKTSGRAGETQYF
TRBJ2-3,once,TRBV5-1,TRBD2,TGCGCCAGCAGCTTGTCTTCTAGCGGAGGGGATACGCAGTATTTT,CASSLSSSGGDTQYF
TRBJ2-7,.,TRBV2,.,TGTGCCAGCAATGCCCGGGAGTCGGGCGAGCAGTACTTC,CASNARESGEQYF
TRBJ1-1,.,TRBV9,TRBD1,TGTGCCAGCAGTCCAGGGGGAAGGACTGAAGCTTTCTTT,CASSPGGRTEAFF
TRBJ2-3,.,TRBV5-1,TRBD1,TGCGCCAGCAGCTTCGGACAGGGTGCGGGCACAGATACGCAGTATTTT,CASSFGQGAGTDTQYF
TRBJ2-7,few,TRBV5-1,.,TGCGCCAGCCGGAAGGACACCCTCTACGAGCAGTACTTC,CASRKDTLYEQYF
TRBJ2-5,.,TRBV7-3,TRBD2,TGTGCCAGCAGCCCCGGACTAGCGGGGGAGACCCAGTACTTC,CASSPGLAGETQYF
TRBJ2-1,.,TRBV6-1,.,TGTGCCACGAGGTCAGCAGAGTACAATGAGCAGTTCTTC,CATRSAEYNEQFF
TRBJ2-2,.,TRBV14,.,TGTGCCAGCAGGGGGGGAGGCGCGAACACCGGGGAGCTGTTTTTT,CASRGGGANTGELFF
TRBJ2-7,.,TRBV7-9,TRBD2,TGTGCCAGCAGCTTACATCGCGGCGGGAGCTCCTACGAGCAGTACTTC,CASSLHRGGSSYEQYF
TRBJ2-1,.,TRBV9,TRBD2,TGTGCCAGCAGCGTAGGTAGCGGGTATTCCTACAATGAGCAGTTCTTC,CASSVGSGYSYNEQFF
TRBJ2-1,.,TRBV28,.,TGTGCCAGCAGATCGGCTAGTATTAACAATGAGCAGTTCTTC,CASRSASINNEQFF
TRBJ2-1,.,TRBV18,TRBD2,TGTGCCAGCTCACCACCGGGACTAGCGCACAATGAGCAGTTCTTC,CASSPPGLAHNEQFF
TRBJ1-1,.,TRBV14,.,TGTGCCAGCAGCCGCCTACAGGGAGAAACTGAAGCTTTCTTT,CASSRLQGETEAFF
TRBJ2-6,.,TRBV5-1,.,TGCGCCAGCAGCTACTCCAGGGGCGATATCTCTGGGGCCAACGTCCTGACTTTC,CASSYSRGDISGANVLTF
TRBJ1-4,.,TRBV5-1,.,TGCGCCAGCAGCTTGGGCGGTGGGACTAATGAAAAACTGTTTTTT,CASSLGGGTNEKLFF
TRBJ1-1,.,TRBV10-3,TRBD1,TGTGCCATCAGTGAGTCGGGGTTCCGGGACAGGGGGAGGGCTGAAGCTTTCTTT,CAISESGFRDRGRAEAFF
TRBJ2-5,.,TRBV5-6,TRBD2,TGTGCCAGCAGCTCGACTAGCGGGAGTGAGACCCAGTACTTC,CASSSTSGSETQYF
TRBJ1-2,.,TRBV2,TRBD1,TGTGCCAGCCCGGACAGGGGGCTTTGGGACTATGGCTACACCTTC,CASPDRGLWDYGYTF